This T cell receptor beta chain was sequenced in a study of cytomegalovirus exposure and HLA in healthy donors. Notes on the study in general: The majority of CMV-associated TCR beta chains were reported as apparently HLA-restricted in a later analysis.

A note on this clone: What it recognizes is unknown.

The primer mix had 60 Vbeta and 13 Jbeta primers. Generated by immunoSEQ multiplex PCR, the TCRdb table keeps only in-frame clones and is missing some. The sample's table shows tens of thousands of clones. V gave up 0 bases and J gave up 7 bases, with 15 bases separating them. There are 15 residues in the CDR3. Germline V gene data show CDR1 as SGHDN and CDR2 as FVKESK. Input material: PBMCs. The rearrangement links TRBV14 to TRBJ1-2, with D perhaps TRBD1 (5 bases). The receptor comes from a female donor in good health and CMV-seropositive. The CDR3 region has the DNA TGTGCCAGCAGCCAAGATGGAGGGGCGCGTCGTGGCTACACCTTC. Protein: CASSQDGGARRGYTF.